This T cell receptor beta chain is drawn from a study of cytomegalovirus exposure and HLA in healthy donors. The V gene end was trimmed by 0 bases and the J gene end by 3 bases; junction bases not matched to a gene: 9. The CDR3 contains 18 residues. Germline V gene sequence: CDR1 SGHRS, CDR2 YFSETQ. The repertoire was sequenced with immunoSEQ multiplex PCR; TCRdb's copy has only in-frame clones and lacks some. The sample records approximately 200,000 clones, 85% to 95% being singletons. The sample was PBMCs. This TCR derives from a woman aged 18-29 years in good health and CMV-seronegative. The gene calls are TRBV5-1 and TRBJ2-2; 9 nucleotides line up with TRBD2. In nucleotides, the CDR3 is TGCGCCAGCAGCTTGGCGGGCGGGAGGGGATCTCACACCGGGGAGCTGTTTTTT. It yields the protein CASSLAGGRGSHTGELFF.